The next 3 T cell receptor beta chains were all read from a single sample in a study of T cells in Graves' hyperthyroidism and ophthalmopathy. It was RNA transcripts that yielded the amplified TCR beta CDR3 regions. Primed by the HTBI set, a first-round RT-PCR was run on the TCR CDR3. Using its own MiXCR run on the multiplex PCR reads, TCRdb lists one record per CDR3 protein. This table holds some 600,000 distinct CDR3 sequences, roughly 50% found once. The sequenced material came from peripheral blood or thyroid tissue (not recorded which). These receptors all stem from a woman between 18 and 29 years old with Graves' hyperthyroidism.

To note about this clonotype: A junction boundary mismatches the germline segment, possibly from a read error. The chain recombines TRBV7-9 with TRBJ1-2; TRBD1 matches at 9 bases. The CDR3 runs 14 residues. Germline CDR1 and CDR2: SEHNR and FQNEAQ (reference sequence). CDR3 region: CASSQQRTGDGYTF. The CDR3 bases are TGCGCCAGCAGCCAACAAAGGACAGGGGACGGCTACACCTTC.

Comment on this clonotype: Germline and junction disagree at one end, which may indicate a read error. CDR3 bases: TGTGCCATCGAACGGGACAGGGCTTCCTTT. This sequence encodes CAIERDRASF. J is TRBJ1-4 and V is TRBV2, with 9 bases fitting TRBD1. The V gene's germline CDR1 is SNHLY and CDR2 FYNNEI. The CDR3 sequence is 10 residues long.

This chain joins TRBV10-3 and TRBJ1-1; D unclear. This CDR3 is built from 13 residues. Deletions cut 0 bases from V and 6 bases from J, with 8 bases between. Germline V gives CDR1 ENHRY, CDR2 SYGVKD. CDR3 DNA: TGTGCCATCAGTGAGTCGCGGAGCTCTGAAGCTTTCTTT. Protein: CAISESRSSEAFF.